Shown below are 17 T cell receptor beta chains from a single sample sequenced in a study of blood T cell repertoires in COVID-19. The table came from immunoSEQ multiplex PCR; TCRdb's copy has only in-frame clones and leaves some out. The table includes about 310,000 clones, 85% to 90% detected once. Sequencing input: peripheral blood. The source of these receptors is a woman aged 25-40 years with COVID-19, enrolled during active disease.

The rearrangement links TRBV5-6 to TRBJ1-6, with 8 bases aligning to TRBD1. Germline CDR1 SGHDT, CDR2 YYEEEE. J was trimmed by 10 bases and V by 0 bases; bases with no gene match: 3. The CDR3 sequence is 14 residues long. The CDR3 sequence: CASSLEPGGSPLHF. DNA of the CDR3: TGTGCCAGCAGCTTGGAGCCAGGGGGCTCACCCCTCCACTTT. Full variable domain (outside the CDR3, taken from reference TRBV5-6 and TRBJ1-6): DAGVTQSPTHLIKTRGQQVTLRCSPKSGHDTVSWYQQALGQGPQFIFQYYEEEERQRGNFPDRFSGHQFPNYSSELNVNALLLGDSALYLCASSLEPGGSPLHFGNGTRLTVT.

The chain carries TRBV14 and TRBJ2-6; a weak D match, TRBD2 (5 bases). The ends were cut back, 6 bases at V and 3 bases at J, with 12 bases in the middle. Germline lookup yields CDR1 SGHDN and CDR2 FVKESK. The CDR3 is 15 amino acids. This chain's CDR3 is CASSRDLGGANVLTF. In DNA, the CDR3 is TGTGCCAGCAGTCGGGATCTAGGTGGGGCCAACGTCCTGACTTTC.

The CDR3 is CASSGLAGESETQYF. The CDR3 bases are TGCGCCAGCAGCGGACTAGCGGGAGAATCAGAGACCCAGTACTTC. The chain recombines TRBV5-1 with TRBJ2-5; 13 bases line up with TRBD2. Germline trimming cut 4 bases from V and 4 bases from J; bases unmatched to any gene: 4. The germline V gene encodes CDR1 SGHRS and CDR2 YFSETQ. The CDR3 runs 15 residues.

The chain carries TRBV28 and TRBJ1-1, with TRBD1 as a possible D gene (6 bases). V was cut by 6 bases and J by 5 bases, with 13 bases left in between. From germline, CDR1 is MDHEN and CDR2 SYDVKM. The CDR3 is 13 residues long. The CDR3 protein is CASRPSGTTEAFF. CDR3 DNA sequence: TGTGCCAGCAGACCCTCAGGGACAACTGAAGCTTTCTTT.

The chain couples TRBV7-2 to TRBJ1-2; 9 positions agree with TRBD1. J was trimmed by 7 bases and V by 5 bases; bases with no gene match: 8. The CDR3 consists of 14 residues. Germline lookup yields CDR1 SGHTA and CDR2 FQGNSA. CDR3 protein: CASSLPDRGGGYTF. The CDR3 nucleotides are TGTGCCAGCAGCCTCCCAGACAGGGGGGGTGGCTACACCTTC.

The chain links TRBV6-5 to TRBJ1-2, with TRBD1 as a possible D gene (5 bases). Germline assignment: CDR1 MNHEY and CDR2 SVGAGI. The CDR3 loop spans 11 amino acids. Deletions cut 7 bases from V and 4 bases from J, with 7 bases between. Here the CDR3 reads CASMGGYGYTF. The CDR3 DNA follows: TGTGCCAGCATGGGGGGCTATGGCTACACCTTC.

The chain joins TRBV6-5 to TRBJ1-1; D remains ambiguous. CDR3 length equals 14 residues. The V gene's germline CDR1 is MNHEY and CDR2 SVGAGI. Trimming removed 2 bases from V and 0 bases from J, with 7 bases in between. In DNA, the CDR3 is TGTGCCAGCAGTTACGCCCACATGAACACTGAAGCTTTCTTT. Protein sequence: CASSYAHMNTEAFF.

The chain joins TRBV3-1 (or the pseudogene TRBV3-2) to TRBJ2-1; 8 positions agree with TRBD2. J lost 2 bases, V lost 5 bases, and 5 bases had no gene match. CDR3 length: 15 residues. Germline V CDR1 and CDR2: LGHDT, YNNKEL (reference sequence). The DNA of the CDR3 is TGTGCCAGCAGCTTGAGCGGGAGTCCCTACAATGAGCAGTTCTTC. Its translation: CASSLSGSPYNEQFF.

V is TRBV19 and J is TRBJ2-5; the D gene is possibly TRBD2 (5 bases). V lost 5 bases and J 4 bases, leaving 17 bases between the germline ends. Per the germline V gene, CDR1 is LNHDA and CDR2 is SQIVND (reference sequence). The CDR3 is 15 residues long. As DNA, the CDR3 is TGTGCCAGTAGTCCTCTGGGGATGGGGAGAGAGACCCAGTACTTC. Its protein is CASSPLGMGRETQYF.

The table lists this clone with a few counts. The J gene is TRBJ1-6, the V gene TRBV12-3 or TRBV12-4; 8 positions agree with TRBD1. The CDR3 sequence is 13 residues long. V lost 3 bases to trimming and J lost 11 bases; unmatched junction nucleotides: 3. The CDR3 DNA reads as TGTGCCAGCAGTTTGGGACAGGACACACCCCTCCACTTT. Amino acids: CASSLGQDTPLHF.

The chain couples TRBV7-3 to TRBJ1-6; maybe TRBD1 (5 bases). Germline V gene data show CDR1 as SGHTA and CDR2 as FQGTGA. This CDR3 contains 15 residues. V was pared by 0 bases and J by 10 bases, with 13 bases between. The CDR3 region is CASSLTGGGGSPLHF. DNA for the CDR3: TGTGCCAGCAGCTTAACGGGTGGGGGAGGATCACCCCTCCACTTT.

As to this clone: This specimen includes other DNA sequences encoding the same CDR3. The CDR3 reads CASSRGTGYNEQFF. The CDR3 DNA follows: TGTGCCAGCAGCCGCGGGACAGGCTACAATGAGCAGTTCTTC. V gene TRBV5-6 combines with J gene TRBJ2-1; TRBD1 matches at 8 bases. The CDR3 length is 14 residues. V shed 4 bases, J shed 3 bases, and the junction held 3 bases outside the gene matches. Germline V gives CDR1 SGHDT, CDR2 YYEEEE.

The chain employs TRBV3-1 (or the pseudogene TRBV3-2) and TRBJ1-4, with D possibly matching TRBD1 (5 bases). Germline assignment: CDR1 LGHDT and CDR2 YNNKEL (reference sequence). Between the trimmed V and J ends, which lost 2 bases and 7 bases, there was a span of 14 bases. The CDR3 is 15 residues long. The DNA of the CDR3 is TGTGCCAGCAGCCAAAGAGGACGGGGGGGTGAAAAACTGTTTTTT. Translated: CASSQRGRGGEKLFF.

This CDR3 is CASSRGRQENTGELFF. The CDR3 nucleotides are TGTGCCAGCTCCCGAGGGAGACAGGAGAACACCGGGGAGCTGTTTTTT. V is TRBV18 and J is TRBJ2-2, with D possibly matching TRBD1 (6 bases). This CDR3 comprises 16 residues. Trimming removed 6 bases from V and 1 base from J, with 15 bases in between. Looked up from germline, CDR1 is KGHSH and CDR2 is LQKENI.

The sample holds a few counts of this clone. V usage is TRBV10-1 and J usage is TRBJ2-7; TRBD1 aligns across 7 bases. The CDR3 covers 13 residues. J lost 3 bases, V lost 3 bases, and 2 bases had no gene match. From germline, CDR1 is WNHNN and CDR2 SYGVQD (reference sequence). CDR3 nucleotide sequence: TGCGCCAGCAGTGACGGGGACAGCTACGAGCAGTACTTC. It translates to CASSDGDSYEQYF.

This clone was seen only once. V usage is TRBV11-2 and J usage is TRBJ2-5, with TRBD2 matching over 7 bases. V was clipped by 7 bases and J by 4 bases; unmatched bases: 18. The germline V gene encodes CDR1 SGHAT and CDR2 FQNNGV. The CDR3 is 17 residues long. The DNA of the CDR3 is TGTGCCAGCACCCAAACCACTTACGCGGGAGCAATAGAGACCCAGTACTTC. It yields the protein CASTQTTYAGAIETQYF. Supplemented by reference TRBV11-2 and TRBJ2-5, the full variable domain reads EAGVAQSPRYKIIEKRQSVAFWCNPISGHATLYWYQQILGQGPKLLIQFQNNGVVDDSQLPKDRFSAERLKGVDSTLKIQPAKLEDSAVYLCASTQTTYAGAIETQYFGPGTRLLVL.

The chain employs TRBV2 and TRBJ1-5; 8 nucleotides align to TRBD1. After removal of 5 bases from V and 5 bases from J, the junction contained 8 bases not matched to a gene. The CDR3 totals 15 residues. From germline, CDR1 is SNHLY and CDR2 FYNNEI. The DNA of the CDR3 is TGTGCCAGCAGTCCGGACAGGGTAGTTTATCAGCCCCAGCATTTT. It is translated as CASSPDRVVYQPQHF. Together with reference TRBV2 and TRBJ1-5, the CDR3 gives the full variable domain: EPEVTQTPSHQVTQMGQEVILRCVPISNHLYFYWYRQILGQKVEFLVSFYNNEISEKSEIFDDQFSVERPDGSNFTLKIRSTKLEDSAMYFCASSPDRVVYQPQHFGDGTRLSIL.